This T cell receptor beta chain was recorded in a study of tumor-infiltrating T cells and Merkel cell polyomavirus (TCRdb year 2017). About the investigation overall: CD8+ T cells specific for the Merkel cell polyomavirus KLL epitope were examined in Merkel cell carcinoma patients. Patients came in at different disease stages and had a median follow-up of 2.7 years, ranging from 1.1 to 6.0 years. In the whole study, one tumor sample was a frozen nodal tumor digest, and another tumor sample was a flash-frozen core biopsy of a metastasis. The therapies patients received were varied and non-standardized, including chemotherapy, radiation and immunotherapies. TRB sequencing covered KLL-tetramer-sorted cells from blood or tumor-infiltrating lymphocytes in approximately 14 samples, plus 12 matched whole-tumor samples. Most whole-tumor samples were obtained as 25-micron curls cut from formalin-fixed, paraffin-embedded tissue blocks. Overall study outcomes, separate from this receptor: More unique KLL-specific clonotypes in tumors (5-108 vs 0-3) was associated with a significant MCC-specific survival advantage (P = 0.0051). Only a single viral epitope was studied, so T cells against other Merkel cell polyomavirus epitopes were not captured. KLL-specific TRB repertoires were diverse and largely private, with only one public clonotype among about 430 unique sequences, shared by two patients. Significantly improved MCC-specific survival was associated with a higher intratumoral fraction of KLL-specific T cells (roughly 1.9-18% versus about 0-0.15%). The small sample size of the study (n of about twelve patients) is recognized as a limitation.

Robust positive staining for Merkel cell polyomavirus Large T antigen was observed by immunohistochemistry in the tumors of all patients. About a dozen Merkel cell carcinoma patients were included, each with robust KLL-tetramer+ populations (above 0.04% of CD8+ T cells) in blood and/or cultured TIL. Every patient was Caucasian, and patient ages had a median of roughly 65 years and ranged from about 50 to 85 years. Lymph node tumors were analyzed for patients with unknown primaries who presented with nodal disease, or when there was not enough primary tissue. Turning to this clone: Its cognate antigen has yet to be identified. Per-base qualities were not stored, and no clone one base away is much larger.

Libraries were constructed by the immunoSEQ multiplex PCR assay. Adaptive Biotechnologies (Seattle, WA) carried out genomic DNA extraction, TRB sequencing and normalization. For the original study's pipeline: To compute clonality, the Shannon entropy of productive TRB sequences was normalized by log2 of unique productive sequences and then subtracted from one. KLL-specific clonotypes in tumors were identified by matching TCRbeta CDR3 amino acid sequences with those from each patient's tetramer-sorted sample. In TCRdb, the immuneACCESS table is reduced to in-frame sequences with V and J assigned. These tables do not hold every clone; where another copy was compared, an unresolved V gene accounts for under half, and the others remain unexplained. V and J calls plus clone size are reproduced from that table; the DNA served to infer D and trimming. The sample has more than 800 clones on record, 85% to 90% of them singletons. Around an eighth of the sample is taken by the ten largest.

Sample: lymph node tissue. The TCR sequence derives from a woman in her seventies with Merkel cell carcinoma.

The DNA sequence is given as TGTGCCAGCAGCCAATATGGGAGTCACAATGAGCAGTTCTTC. Its product reads: CASSQYGSHNEQFF. The chain couples TRBV14 to TRBJ2-1; the best D guess is TRBD2, with 5 bases matching. From cysteine to phenylalanine, the CDR3 is 14 amino acids long. The DNA shown is the 42-base CDR3, in frame from base 1. The germline V gene supplies CDR1 SGHDN and CDR2 FVKESK. Relative to germline, V is 2 bases shorter and J is 5 bases shorter, with 10 bases between their ends.